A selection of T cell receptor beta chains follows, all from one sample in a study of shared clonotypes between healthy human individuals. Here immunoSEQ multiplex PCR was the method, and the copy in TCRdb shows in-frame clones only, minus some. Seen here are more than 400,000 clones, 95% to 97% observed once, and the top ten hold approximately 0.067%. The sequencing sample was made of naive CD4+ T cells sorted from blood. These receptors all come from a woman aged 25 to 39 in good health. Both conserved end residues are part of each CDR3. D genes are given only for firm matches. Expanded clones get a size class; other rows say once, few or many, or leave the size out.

DNA: TGTGCCAGCAGCTTGTTCATATTCGCCGGGACAGGGGCTTCTAACTATGGCTACACCTTC; CDR3: CASSLFIFAGTGASNYGYTF; D: TRBD1; J: TRBJ1-2; V: TRBV5-4; size: NA
DNA: TGTGCCATCAGTGACGGGCGGGACAGTAATGAAAAACTGTTTTTT; CDR3: CAISDGRDSNEKLFF; D: TRBD1; J: TRBJ1-4; V: TRBV10-3; size: few
DNA: TGCGCCAGCAGCCGGGCGGGTGGCGAACGTGGGCCAGATACGCAGTATTTT; CDR3: CASSRAGGERGPDTQYF; D: NA; J: TRBJ2-3; V: TRBV4-1; size: NA
DNA: TGCGCCAGCCGCAGTCTGTACGAGCAGTACTTC; CDR3: CASRSLYEQYF; D: NA; J: TRBJ2-7; V: TRBV10-1; size: NA
DNA: TGTGCCACGACTTTCGGGGGTTATGGCTACACCTTC; CDR3: CATTFGGYGYTF; D: NA; J: TRBJ1-2; V: TRBV5-6; size: NA
DNA: TGTGCCAGTAGTACCCCTCTGGGACAGGCGAACTCTGGGGCCAACGTCCTGACTTTC; CDR3: CASSTPLGQANSGANVLTF; D: TRBD1; J: TRBJ2-6; V: TRBV19; size: NA
DNA: TGTGCCAGCAGCCCTACTCCTATTCAGGGGAGGCAGCCCCAGCATTTT; CDR3: CASSPTPIQGRQPQHF; D: NA; J: TRBJ1-5; V: TRBV27; size: NA
DNA: TGTGCCAGCAGGGTAGCGGAAAGCTCCTACGAGCAGTACTTC; CDR3: CASRVAESSYEQYF; D: NA; J: TRBJ2-7; V: TRBV6-5; size: NA
DNA: TGCGCCAGCAGCCAAGGGGTATCGACAGGGGTTGGAAACACCATATATTTT; CDR3: CASSQGVSTGVGNTIYF; D: TRBD1; J: TRBJ1-3; V: TRBV4-1; size: NA
DNA: TGTGCCAGCAGCTTAGGGGGGACTAGCGGGACCCACGAGCAGTACTTC; CDR3: CASSLGGTSGTHEQYF; D: TRBD2; J: TRBJ2-7; V: TRBV7-9; size: NA
DNA: TGTGCCAGCAAATTTAGCTCCTATAATTCACCCCTCCACTTT; CDR3: CASKFSSYNSPLHF; D: NA; J: TRBJ1-6; V: TRBV2; size: NA
DNA: TGTGCCAGCAGCGCCCAGGGCCAGTCCTTTCAAGAGACCCAGTACTTC; CDR3: CASSAQGQSFQETQYF; D: NA; J: TRBJ2-5; V: TRBV9; size: NA
DNA: TGTGCCAGCAGTGAACAGGGAGAGCAGCCCCAGCATTTT; CDR3: CASSEQGEQPQHF; D: NA; J: TRBJ1-5; V: TRBV2; size: NA
DNA: TGCGCCAGCAGCTCCCTAGCGGGGCCTCCCTCCGATACGCAGTATTTT; CDR3: CASSSLAGPPSDTQYF; D: TRBD2; J: TRBJ2-3; V: TRBV5-1; size: NA
DNA: TGTGCCAGCACCCCCCAGTTGGACAGTGTTACTTTCTTT; CDR3: CASTPQLDSVTFF; D: NA; J: TRBJ1-1; V: TRBV6-5; size: NA
DNA: TGTGCCACCAGCAGAGTAGGTGGGGGCCTGTCCTACGAGCAGTACTTC; CDR3: CATSRVGGGLSYEQYF; D: NA; J: TRBJ2-7; V: TRBV15; size: NA
DNA: TGTGCCAGCAGCCAAGATCTTAGTTTGGACAGGGGGTTTCTAGCCAAAAACATTCAGTACTTC; CDR3: CASSQDLSLDRGFLAKNIQYF; D: TRBD1; J: TRBJ2-4; V: TRBV4-2; size: NA
DNA: TGTGCCAGCAGCTTAGTCCCGGAGCCTCTATACGAGCAGTACTTC; CDR3: CASSLVPEPLYEQYF; D: NA; J: TRBJ2-7; V: TRBV11-2; size: NA
DNA: TGTGCCAGCAGCCAGCGGACAGGGGGCAACTCTGAAGCTTTCTTT; CDR3: CASSQRTGGNSEAFF; D: TRBD1; J: TRBJ1-1; V: TRBV4-2; size: NA
DNA: TGTGCTAGTGGACGGGACAGCCAAGAGACCCAGTACTTC; CDR3: CASGRDSQETQYF; D: TRBD1; J: TRBJ2-5; V: TRBV12-5; size: NA
DNA: TGTGCCAGCAGTTTATTTGCTAGCCCAAAGACCCCCAATGAGCAGTTCTTC; CDR3: CASSLFASPKTPNEQFF; D: NA; J: TRBJ2-1; V: TRBV27; size: once
DNA: TGTGCCAGCAGCCCGGACTCGGTCCTCTCCTACGAGCAGTACTTC; CDR3: CASSPDSVLSYEQYF; D: NA; J: TRBJ2-7; V: TRBV2; size: NA
DNA: TGTGCCAGCAGCCCGGCCTCAGAGACCCAGTACTTC; CDR3: CASSPASETQYF; D: NA; J: TRBJ2-5; V: TRBV5-5; size: once
DNA: TGCGCCAGCAGCTTGGCCGGGGACAAAAACATTCAGTACTTC; CDR3: CASSLAGDKNIQYF; D: NA; J: TRBJ2-4; V: TRBV5-1; size: NA
DNA: TGCGCCAGCAGCTCGGACCCAGGACTAGCGGGAGTAGAGACCCAGTACTTC; CDR3: CASSSDPGLAGVETQYF; D: TRBD2; J: TRBJ2-5; V: TRBV5-1; size: NA
DNA: TGTGCCAGCTACCTCTGGGCAGCTGGGGCCAACGTCCTGACTTTC; CDR3: CASYLWAAGANVLTF; D: NA; J: TRBJ2-6; V: TRBV5-6; size: once
DNA: TGTGCCATCAGTGAGGCAATCCACATCTACAATGAGCAGTTCTTC; CDR3: CAISEAIHIYNEQFF; D: NA; J: TRBJ2-1; V: TRBV10-3; size: NA
DNA: TGTGCCAGCAGGGGGAGCTCCTACGAGCAGTACTTC; CDR3: CASRGSSYEQYF; D: NA; J: TRBJ2-7; V: TRBV28; size: NA
DNA: TGTGCCAGCAGTTACCCCGGAACGGCGGAGACCCAGTACTTC; CDR3: CASSYPGTAETQYF; D: NA; J: TRBJ2-5; V: TRBV6-6; size: NA
DNA: TGCGCCAGCAGAGCACCGGGACTAGCGGGAAATGAGCAGTTCTTC; CDR3: CASRAPGLAGNEQFF; D: TRBD2; J: TRBJ2-1; V: TRBV5-1; size: NA